The next 27 T cell receptor beta chains were all read from a single sample in a study of somatic mutations in cytotoxic T cells in rheumatoid arthritis. The protocol was immunoSEQ multiplex PCR, while the TCRdb copy is restricted to in-frame clones and leaves out a portion. The data contain about 18,000 clones, about 80% of them singletons. The sequencing input was CD8+ T cells sorted from blood. The receptors shown here come from an adult with rheumatoid arthritis.

The chain has TRBV19 and TRBJ2-1, with D possibly TRBD1 on 5 matching bases. This CDR3 comprises 13 residues. Trimming stripped 3 bases from V and 10 bases from J, with 13 bases between. Looked up from germline, CDR1 is LNHDA and CDR2 is SQIVND (reference sequence). CDR3 region: CASSIVQGWEQFF. As DNA, the CDR3 is TGTGCCAGTAGTATCGTCCAGGGCTGGGAGCAGTTCTTC.

This chain uses TRBV15 with TRBJ1-2; possibly TRBD1 for D (5 bases). The germline V gene encodes CDR1 LNHNV and CDR2 YYDKDF (reference sequence). The CDR3 is made up of 15 amino acids. V was pared by 3 bases and J by 4 bases, with 15 bases between. The CDR3 DNA reads TGTGCCACCAGCAGGTTACAACAGGTGTCCTATGGCTACACCTTC. Residues: CATSRLQQVSYGYTF.

The gene calls are TRBV13 and TRBJ1-1, with no clear D. Germline V lookup: CDR1 PRHDT, CDR2 FYEKMQ (reference sequence). Deletions cut 0 bases from V and 4 bases from J, with 12 bases between. The CDR3 has 15 residues. The CDR3 loop is CASSLGESRSTEAFF. The CDR3 nucleotides are TGTGCCAGCAGCTTAGGTGAGTCCCGGAGCACTGAAGCTTTCTTT. The whole variable domain, remainder taken from reference TRBV13 and TRBJ1-1, is AAGVIQSPRHLIKEKRETATLKCYPIPRHDTVYWYQQGPGQDPQFLISFYEKMQSDKGSIPDRFSAQQFSDYHSELNMSSLELGDSALYFCASSLGESRSTEAFFGQGTRLTVV.

The rearrangement links TRBV5-6 to TRBJ2-1; D perhaps matches TRBD2 (5 bases). This CDR3 has 15 residues. Germline assignment: CDR1 SGHDT and CDR2 YYEEEE. V lost 5 bases to trimming and J lost 1 base, with 13 bases between them. CDR3 coding DNA: TGTGCCAGCAGTTTCGGACTGGGTTCCTACAATGAGCAGTTCTTC. This sequence encodes CASSFGLGSYNEQFF.

This chain joins TRBV28 and TRBJ2-7, with D maybe TRBD1 (6 bases). Germline loops: CDR1 MDHEN, CDR2 SYDVKM. V lost 2 bases and J 1 base, leaving 15 bases between the germline ends. The CDR3 totals 16 residues. CDR3 bases: TGTGCCAGCAGTTTAGCGTCAGGGGACGGATCCTACGAGCAGTACTTC. It codes for CASSLASGDGSYEQYF.

The CDR3, as DNA: TGCGCCAGCAGCCACCAGCTCACCTCCTACAATGAGCAGTTCTTC. This translates into CASSHQLTSYNEQFF. This sequence joins TRBV4-1 and TRBJ2-1; D ambiguous. V was cut by 3 bases and J by 0 bases, with 9 bases left in between. CDR1 is MGHRA, CDR2 YSYEKL, per germline. The CDR3 is 15 amino acids.

The sample holds a few counts of this clone. V and J are TRBV14 and TRBJ1-1; D gene ambiguous. The CDR3 totals 15 residues. V lost 1 base and J 4 bases, leaving 13 bases between the germline ends. Per germline, CDR1 SGHDN and CDR2 FVKESK. The chain's CDR3 is CASSQVGGSITEAFF. CDR3 bases: TGTGCCAGCAGCCAAGTTGGAGGCAGCATCACTGAAGCTTTCTTT.

This clone was seen more than once but under ten times. The V call is TRBV7-9, the J call TRBJ1-6, with D unclear. Trimming removed 6 bases at V and 7 bases at J, with 13 bases between. The CDR3 covers 14 residues. Per germline, CDR1 SEHNR and CDR2 FQNEAQ (reference sequence). CDR3 bases: TGTGCCAGCAGGGACGGTTGGTCGAATTCACCCCTCCACTTT. Translation gives CASRDGWSNSPLHF.

The rearrangement links TRBV28 to TRBJ1-5; D call uncertain. This CDR3 contains 14 residues. Germline V gene lookup returns CDR1 MDHEN and CDR2 SYDVKM. The V end was cut by 2 bases, the J end by 0 bases, with 5 bases between. The CDR3 here is CASSLEYSNQPQHF. The CDR3 DNA follows: TGTGCCAGCAGTTTAGAGTATAGCAATCAGCCCCAGCATTTT. Together with reference TRBV28 and TRBJ1-5, the CDR3 gives the full variable domain: DVKVTQSSRYLVKRTGEKVFLECVQDMDHENMFWYRQDPGLGLRLIYFSYDVKMKEKGDIPEGYSVSREKKERFSLILESASTNQTSMYLCASSLEYSNQPQHFGDGTRLSIL.

The chain joins TRBV11-3 to TRBJ2-2; no clear D. This CDR3 is 13 amino acids long. The germline V and J ends were trimmed by 4 bases and 7 bases, with 10 bases remaining between them. CDR1 is SGHNT and CDR2 is YENEEA in the germline V gene. The CDR3 DNA is TGTGCCAGCAGCTCTGGGGTGGGCGGGGAGCTGTTTTTT. This encodes CASSSGVGGELFF.

This sequence joins TRBV7-9 and TRBJ2-7, with 11 nucleotides matching TRBD2. Trimming removed 4 bases from V and 7 bases from J; junction bases left unmatched: 9. The CDR3 is 15 amino acids. Germline V gives CDR1 SEHNR, CDR2 FQNEAQ (reference sequence). The DNA for the CDR3 is TGTGCCAGCAGCTCCGGACTAGCGGGCAGTCGAGAGCAGTACTTC. Amino acids: CASSSGLAGSREQYF.

The rearrangement uses TRBV25-1 and TRBJ1-1; the match to TRBD1 covers 7 bases. V dropped 9 bases and J dropped 4; count of bases not matched to a gene: 11. Germline V gives CDR1 MGHDK, CDR2 SYGVNS. This CDR3 is built from 14 residues. The CDR3 protein is CASADTGESTEAFF. The CDR3 nucleotides are TGTGCCAGTGCCGATACAGGGGAGAGCACTGAAGCTTTCTTT. Based on the CDR3 plus reference TRBV25-1 and TRBJ1-1, the full variable domain is EADIYQTPRYLVIGTGKKITLECSQTMGHDKMYWYQQDPGMELHLIHYSYGVNSTEKGDLSSESTVSRIRTEHFPLTLESARPSHTSQYLCASADTGESTEAFFGQGTRLTVV.

This clone was counted a few times. The chain couples TRBV5-1 to TRBJ2-7; tentatively, D is TRBD1 (6 bases). Germline CDR1 is SGHRS and CDR2 is YFSETQ. Trimming left V 7 bases short and J 5 bases short, with 16 bases between. The CDR3 loop spans 13 amino acids. CDR3 DNA: TGCGCCAGCCAGGGGCTAAGCTACGACGAGCAGTACTTC. This sequence encodes CASQGLSYDEQYF.

This clone showed up just a few times. J is TRBJ1-1 and V is TRBV6-1, with D maybe TRBD1 (5 bases). Per germline, CDR1 MNHNS and CDR2 SASEGT. The CDR3 length is 11 residues. V lost 8 bases and J 5 bases, leaving 9 bases between the germline ends. CDR3 nucleotides: TGTGCCAGCGGGGGAATGACTGAAGCTTTCTTT. Encoded protein: CASGGMTEAFF.

V usage is TRBV6-5 and J usage is TRBJ2-7; D call uncertain. CDR3 length equals 15 residues. Looked up from germline, CDR1 is MNHEY and CDR2 is SVGAGI. The V gene lost 0 bases and the J gene lost 3 bases, with 12 bases spanning the gap. The DNA for the CDR3 is TGTGCCAGCAGTTACTCGAACGTCGGCTACTACGAGCAGTACTTC. Its translation is CASSYSNVGYYEQYF.

This clone was seen only a few times. The chain uses TRBV10-3 and TRBJ1-1; D remains unclear. V was shortened by 2 bases and J by 0 bases, with 4 bases between the two germline ends. This CDR3 comprises 13 residues. Germline lookup yields CDR1 ENHRY and CDR2 SYGVKD. The chain's CDR3 is CAISEDLNTEAFF. CDR3 nucleotides: TGTGCCATCAGTGAGGACCTGAACACTGAAGCTTTCTTT.

This clone was seen a handful of times. This rearrangement joins TRBV19 to TRBJ2-1; D is ambiguous. V lost 3 bases and J lost 6, with 6 bases in between. The CDR3 loop spans 12 amino acids. Per germline, CDR1 LNHDA and CDR2 SQIVND (reference sequence). In nucleotides, the CDR3 is TGTGCCAGTAGTATGAGTGGCAATGAGCAGTTCTTC. Residues: CASSMSGNEQFF.

V is TRBV5-6 and J is TRBJ2-2, with 11 bases that match TRBD1. The CDR3 is 14 residues long. After removal of 4 bases from V and 7 bases from J, the junction contained 3 bases not matched to a gene. Germline V CDR1 and CDR2: SGHDT, YYEEEE. CDR3 sequence: CASSPGTGGGELFF. CDR3 in DNA: TGTGCCAGCAGCCCAGGGACAGGGGGCGGGGAGCTGTTTTTT.

The chain couples TRBV19 to TRBJ1-2; TRBD1 aligns across 10 bases. Germline V gene lookup returns CDR1 LNHDA and CDR2 SQIVND (reference sequence). V was pared by 5 bases and J by 2 bases, with 5 bases of the junction left unmatched. CDR3 length: 15 residues. The CDR3 protein is CASSPDRGSNYGYTF. For the CDR3, the DNA is TGTGCCAGTAGTCCGGACAGGGGGTCCAACTATGGCTACACCTTC.

V is TRBV4-1 and J is TRBJ2-7, with D hard to call. The V end lost 0 bases, the J end lost 3 bases, and 9 bases lay between the germline ends. Germline V gives CDR1 MGHRA, CDR2 YSYEKL. CDR3 length: 14 amino acids. The CDR3 DNA is TGCGCCAGCAGCCAAGAATCGGCCAGCTACGAGCAGTACTTC. Amino acid sequence: CASSQESASYEQYF.

The chain uses TRBV20-1 and TRBJ2-2; D is unresolved. This CDR3 has 11 amino acids. Germline V gene data show CDR1 as DFQATT and CDR2 as SNEGSKA (reference sequence). V was pared by 5 bases and J by 1 base, with 2 bases between. CDR3 bases: TGCAGTGCTTTGAACACCGGGGAGCTGTTTTTT. Amino acids: CSALNTGELFF.

This clone showed up just a few times. The chain combines TRBV29-1 with TRBJ1-1, with D possibly being TRBD1 (5 bases). V lost 3 bases, J lost 8 bases, and 19 bases lay in between. This CDR3 has 14 amino acids. Germline CDR1 reads SQVTM; CDR2 reads ANQGSEA. CDR3 region: CSVEEGRELTEAFF. CDR3 DNA sequence: TGCAGCGTTGAGGAAGGCAGGGAATTGACAGAAGCTTTCTTT.

The chain has TRBV2 and TRBJ2-5; D is possibly TRBD1 (6 bases). The CDR3 spans 14 residues. Between the trimmed V and J ends, which lost 7 bases and 2 bases, there was a span of 14 bases. CDR1 and CDR2 (germline): SNHLY, FYNNEI. The CDR3: CASNRAETQETQYF. The CDR3 bases are TGTGCCAGCAACAGGGCGGAGACACAAGAGACCCAGTACTTC.

This clone was seen once. The chain is built from TRBV18 and TRBJ2-7; D ambiguous. The CDR3 length is 12 residues. Germline loops: CDR1 KGHSH, CDR2 LQKENI. Trimming shortened V by 4 bases and J by 6 bases, and 10 bases separated the two germline ends. The CDR3 reads CASSRGLSEQYF. The CDR3 bases are TGTGCCAGCTCACGTGGGCTCTCCGAGCAGTACTTC.

This chain links TRBV7-6 with TRBJ1-1; D ambiguous. CDR3 length equals 14 residues. Germline loops: CDR1 SGHVS, CDR2 FNYEAQ. The V end was cut by 3 bases, the J end by 0 bases, with 8 bases between. The CDR3 DNA follows: TGTGCCAGCAGCTTGGACGGATTGAACACTGAAGCTTTCTTT. Its protein is CASSLDGLNTEAFF.

The chain is built from TRBV27 and TRBJ1-6; 7 bases are a match to TRBD1. The CDR3 runs to 15 residues. Germline V lookup: CDR1 MNHEY, CDR2 SMNVEV (reference sequence). V trimming: 0 bases; J trimming: 7 bases; junction bases outside the gene matches: 3. The CDR3 DNA is TGTGCCAGCAGTTTATCCCAGGGGGAAAATTCACCCCTCCACTTT. Its protein product is CASSLSQGENSPLHF.

The chain uses TRBV4-1 and TRBJ1-2; a weak D match, TRBD1 (6 bases). This CDR3 region has 14 residues. Germline assignment: CDR1 MGHRA and CDR2 YSYEKL. Trimming stripped 1 base from V and 5 bases from J, with 11 bases between. CDR3 protein: CASSQGTVEYGYTF. The CDR3 DNA reads TGCGCCAGCAGCCAAGGGACAGTAGAATATGGCTACACCTTC.